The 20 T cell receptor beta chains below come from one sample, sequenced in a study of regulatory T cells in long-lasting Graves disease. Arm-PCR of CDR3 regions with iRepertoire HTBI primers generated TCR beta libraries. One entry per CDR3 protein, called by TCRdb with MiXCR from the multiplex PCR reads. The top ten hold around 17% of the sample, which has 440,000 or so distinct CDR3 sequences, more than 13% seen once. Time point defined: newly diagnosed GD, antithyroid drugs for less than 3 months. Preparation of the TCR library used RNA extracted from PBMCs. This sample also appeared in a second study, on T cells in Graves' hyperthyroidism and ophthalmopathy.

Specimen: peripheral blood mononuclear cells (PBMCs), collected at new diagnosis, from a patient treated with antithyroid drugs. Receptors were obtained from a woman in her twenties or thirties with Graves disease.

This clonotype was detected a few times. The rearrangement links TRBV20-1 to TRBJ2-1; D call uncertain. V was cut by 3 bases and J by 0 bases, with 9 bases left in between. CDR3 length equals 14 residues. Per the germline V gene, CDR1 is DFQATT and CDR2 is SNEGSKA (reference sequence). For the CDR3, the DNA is TGCAGTGCTAGTCGGTCGTTCTCCTACAATGAGCAGTTCTTC. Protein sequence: CSASRSFSYNEQFF.

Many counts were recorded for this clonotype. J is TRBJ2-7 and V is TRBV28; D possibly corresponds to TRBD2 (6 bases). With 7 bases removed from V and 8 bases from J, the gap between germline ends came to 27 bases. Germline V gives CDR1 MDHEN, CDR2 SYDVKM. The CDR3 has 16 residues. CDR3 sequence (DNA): TGTGCCAGCACCCGGGTATGGGAGGATGTTGGGTACAAGCAGTACTTC. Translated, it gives CASTRVWEDVGYKQYF.

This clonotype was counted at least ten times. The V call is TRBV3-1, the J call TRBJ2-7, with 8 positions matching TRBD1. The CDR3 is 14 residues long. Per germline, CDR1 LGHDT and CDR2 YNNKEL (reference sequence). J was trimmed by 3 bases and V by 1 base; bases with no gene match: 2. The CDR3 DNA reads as TGTGCCAGCAGCCAAGCGGACAGGGTCTACGAGCAGTACTTC. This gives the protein CASSQADRVYEQYF.

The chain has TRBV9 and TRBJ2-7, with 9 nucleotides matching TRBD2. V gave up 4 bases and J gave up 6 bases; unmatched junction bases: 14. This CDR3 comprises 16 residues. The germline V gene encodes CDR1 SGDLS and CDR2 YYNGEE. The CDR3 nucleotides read TGTGCCAGCAGCCCCGCCCGGCTAGCGGGACCTCTCGAGCAGTACTTC. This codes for CASSPARLAGPLEQYF.

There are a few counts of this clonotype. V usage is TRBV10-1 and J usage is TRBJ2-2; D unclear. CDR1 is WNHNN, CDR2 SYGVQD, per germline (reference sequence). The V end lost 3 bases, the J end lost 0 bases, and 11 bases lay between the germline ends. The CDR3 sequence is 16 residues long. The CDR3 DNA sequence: TGCGCCAGCAGTGAACGGAGTCTCGCGAACACCGGGGAGCTGTTTTTT. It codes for CASSERSLANTGELFF.

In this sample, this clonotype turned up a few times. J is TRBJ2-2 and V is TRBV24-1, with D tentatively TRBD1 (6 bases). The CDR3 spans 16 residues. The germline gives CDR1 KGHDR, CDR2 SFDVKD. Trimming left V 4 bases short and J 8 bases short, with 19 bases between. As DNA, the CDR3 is TGTGCCACCAGTGACCGACAGGCCACAAGTACTGGGGAGCTGTTTTTT. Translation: CATSDRQATSTGELFF.

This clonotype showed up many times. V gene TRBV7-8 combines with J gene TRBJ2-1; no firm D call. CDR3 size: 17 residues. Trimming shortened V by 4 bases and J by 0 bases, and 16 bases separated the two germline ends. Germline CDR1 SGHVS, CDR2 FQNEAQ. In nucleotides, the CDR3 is TGTGCCAGCAGCTCCTTTCGAATCCAGAGCTCCTACAATGAGCAGTTCTTC. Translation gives CASSSFRIQSSYNEQFF.

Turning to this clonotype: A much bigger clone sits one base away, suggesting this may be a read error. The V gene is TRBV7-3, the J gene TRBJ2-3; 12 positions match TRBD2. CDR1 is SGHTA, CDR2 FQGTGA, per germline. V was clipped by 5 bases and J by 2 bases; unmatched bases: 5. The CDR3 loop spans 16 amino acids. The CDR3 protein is CASSTRLAGDTDTQYF. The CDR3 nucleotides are TGTGCCAGCAGCACCCGACTAGCGGGAGACACAGATACGCAGTATTTT. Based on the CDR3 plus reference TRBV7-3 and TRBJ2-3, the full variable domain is GAGVSQTPSNKVTEKGKYVELRCDPISGHTALYWYRQSLGQGPEFLIYFQGTGAADDSGLPNDRFFAVRPEGSVSTLKIQRTERGDSAVYLCASSTRLAGDTDTQYFGPGTRLTVL.

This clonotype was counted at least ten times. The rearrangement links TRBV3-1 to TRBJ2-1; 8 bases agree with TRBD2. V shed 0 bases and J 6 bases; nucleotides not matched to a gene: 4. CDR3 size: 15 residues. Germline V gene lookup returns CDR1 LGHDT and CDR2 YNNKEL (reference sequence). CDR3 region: CASSQDSLAGNEQFF. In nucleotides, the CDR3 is TGTGCCAGCAGCCAAGATTCCCTAGCGGGCAATGAGCAGTTCTTC.

Here the CDR3 DNA reads TGCAGCGTTGAACGGACGTTATACAATGAGCAGTTCTTC. The encoded protein is CSVERTLYNEQFF. V gene TRBV29-1 combines with J gene TRBJ2-1, with unresolved D. Germline lookup yields CDR1 SQVTM and CDR2 ANQGSEA. The CDR3 totals 13 residues. The V end was cut by 2 bases, the J end by 4 bases, with 9 bases between.

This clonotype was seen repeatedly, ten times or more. The CDR3 loop is CASSFPSVEETQYF. Here the CDR3 DNA reads TGTGCCAGCAGTTTCCCCTCCGTCGAAGAGACCCAGTACTTC. The J gene is TRBJ2-5, the V gene TRBV12-3 or TRBV12-4; no clear D. The CDR3 is made up of 14 amino acids. The V and J ends lost 3 bases and 3 bases respectively, with 11 bases between them.

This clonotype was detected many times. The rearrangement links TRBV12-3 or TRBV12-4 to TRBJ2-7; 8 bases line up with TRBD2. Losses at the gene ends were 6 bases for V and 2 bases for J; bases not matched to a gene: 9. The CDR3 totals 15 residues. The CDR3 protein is CASSPYGSGAYEQYF. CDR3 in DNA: TGTGCCAGCAGCCCCTATGGTAGCGGGGCCTACGAGCAGTACTTC.

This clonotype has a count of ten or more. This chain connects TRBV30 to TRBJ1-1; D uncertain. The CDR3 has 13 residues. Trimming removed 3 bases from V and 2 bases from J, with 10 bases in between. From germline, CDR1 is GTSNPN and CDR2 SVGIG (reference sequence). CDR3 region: CAWSTSGNTEAFF. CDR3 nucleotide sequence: TGTGCCTGGAGCACTTCCGGTAACACTGAAGCTTTCTTT.

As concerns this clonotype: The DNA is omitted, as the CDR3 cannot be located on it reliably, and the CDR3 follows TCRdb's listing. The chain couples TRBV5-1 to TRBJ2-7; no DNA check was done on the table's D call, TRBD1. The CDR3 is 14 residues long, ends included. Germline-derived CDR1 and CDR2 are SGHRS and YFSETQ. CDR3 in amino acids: CASSFGQGSYEQCF.

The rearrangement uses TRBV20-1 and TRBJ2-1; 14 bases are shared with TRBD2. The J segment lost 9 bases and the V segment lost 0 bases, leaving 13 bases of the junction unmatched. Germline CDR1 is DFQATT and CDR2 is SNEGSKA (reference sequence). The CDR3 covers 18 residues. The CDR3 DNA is TGCAGTGCTAGAGATCCGGGACTAGCGGGAGCGGTTAGGGGTGAGCAGTTCTTC. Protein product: CSARDPGLAGAVRGEQFF.

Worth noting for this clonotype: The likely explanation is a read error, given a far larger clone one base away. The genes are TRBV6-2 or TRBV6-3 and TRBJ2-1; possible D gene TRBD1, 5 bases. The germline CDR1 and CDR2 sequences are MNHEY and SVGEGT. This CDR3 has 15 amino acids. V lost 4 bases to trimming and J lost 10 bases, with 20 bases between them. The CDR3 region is CASSLKDTASYEQFF. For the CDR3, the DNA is TGTGCCAGCAGTTTAAAGGACACCGCCTCCTACGAGCAGTTCTTC.

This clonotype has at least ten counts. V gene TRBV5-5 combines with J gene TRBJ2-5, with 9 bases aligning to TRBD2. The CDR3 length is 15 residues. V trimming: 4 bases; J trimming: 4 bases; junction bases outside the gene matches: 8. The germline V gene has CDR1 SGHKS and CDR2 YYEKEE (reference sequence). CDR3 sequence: CASSEREVSAETQYF. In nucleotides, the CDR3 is TGTGCCAGCAGCGAGCGGGAGGTGTCGGCAGAGACCCAGTACTTC.

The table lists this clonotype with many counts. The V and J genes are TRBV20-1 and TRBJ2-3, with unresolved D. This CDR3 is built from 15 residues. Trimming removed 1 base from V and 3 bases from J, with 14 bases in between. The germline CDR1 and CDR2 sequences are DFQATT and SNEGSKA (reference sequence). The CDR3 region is CSARGSLSTTDTQYF. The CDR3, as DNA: TGCAGTGCTAGAGGTTCCCTGAGCACAACAGATACGCAGTATTTT.

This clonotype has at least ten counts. The DNA of the CDR3 is TGTGCCTGGAATCCAGCGGGAGGTGCAGATACGCAGTATTTT. Translating it yields CAWNPAGGADTQYF. The V call is TRBV30, the J call TRBJ2-3, with TRBD2 matching 9 bases. The CDR3 contains 14 residues. V lost 4 bases to trimming and J lost 4 bases; unmatched junction nucleotides: 6. Per germline, CDR1 GTSNPN and CDR2 SVGIG (reference sequence).

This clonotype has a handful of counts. In DNA, the CDR3 is TGTGCCAGCAGCCTCAGCAGGGGATACTACAATGAGCAGTTCTTC. It codes for CASSLSRGYYNEQFF. This sequence joins TRBV3-1 and TRBJ2-1; D possibly corresponds to TRBD1 (6 bases). Trimming pared 4 bases from V and 3 bases from J, leaving 13 bases between. The CDR3 consists of 15 residues. The germline gives CDR1 LGHDT, CDR2 YNNKEL (reference sequence).